A selection of T cell receptor beta chains follows, all from one sample in a study of OX40 agonist ivuxolimab in advanced cancers. TCRdb keeps only in-frame clones here, not all; method: immunoSEQ multiplex PCR. The profile shows over 55,000 clones, approximately 89% of them singletons. Here the sequenced sample was CD4+ or CD8+ T cells sorted from blood, taken in a trial of the OX40 agonist ivuxolimab. These receptors originate from an adult with an advanced solid tumor such as melanoma, head and neck, liver or kidney cancer. CDR3s include the opening cysteine and the closing phenylalanine or tryptophan. Fields, in order: J gene, V gene, D gene, clone size, CDR3 protein, CDR3 DNA. D genes are given only for firm matches. Clone size is not always given. Where it is, it says once, few, many or a class for expanded clones.

TRBJ2-3	TRBV7-2	TRBD2	.	CASSSELAGAPRVTDTQYF	TGTGCCAGCAGCTCAGAACTAGCGGGGGCCCCTCGTGTCACAGATACGCAGTATTTT
TRBJ1-1	TRBV6-5	.	.	CASSSHSNQAEAFF	TGTGCCAGCAGTTCTCACTCGAACCAGGCTGAAGCTTTCTTT
TRBJ1-1	TRBV30	.	.	CAWSKVRMNTEAFF	TGTGCCTGGAGTAAGGTCAGGATGAACACTGAAGCTTTCTTT
TRBJ2-3	TRBV10-2	.	.	CASRPPLGVGDTQYF	TGCGCCAGCAGACCCCCACTAGGGGTTGGGGATACGCAGTATTTT
TRBJ2-1	TRBV18	.	.	CASSLSRQGYNEQFF	TGTGCCAGCTCACTCTCTAGGCAGGGATACAATGAGCAGTTCTTC
TRBJ2-5	TRBV5-4	.	.	CASSRDQQGLETQYF	TGTGCCAGCAGCCGGGACCAGCAGGGGTTGGAGACCCAGTACTTC
TRBJ1-1	TRBV30	.	.	CAWKEENFMNTEAFF	TGTGCCTGGAAGGAGGAGAACTTCATGAACACTGAAGCTTTCTTT
TRBJ2-3	TRBV6-4	.	.	CASSDSISGYDTQYF	TGTGCCAGCAGTGACTCGATTTCGGGATACGATACGCAGTATTTT
TRBJ1-1	TRBV6-1	.	.	CASQPLNTEAFF	TGTGCCAGCCAGCCCTTAAACACTGAAGCTTTCTTT
TRBJ1-1	TRBV30	TRBD1	.	CAWSVPGGLAFF	TGTGCCTGGAGTGTACCAGGGGGGCTTGCTTTCTTT
TRBJ1-2	TRBV6-1	.	.	CASRGSLGGYTF	TGTGCATCTCGGGGATCTCTTGGAGGCTACACCTTC
TRBJ2-6	TRBV19	TRBD1	.	CASSDRALGGANVLTF	TGTGCCAGTAGTGACAGGGCGCTCGGGGGGGCCAACGTCCTGACTTTC
TRBJ1-1	TRBV5-5	.	.	CASSPLPENTEAFF	TGTGCCAGCAGCCCCCTTCCAGAGAACACTGAAGCTTTCTTT
TRBJ2-1	TRBV19	.	.	CASSSGRNEQFF	TGTGCCAGTAGTTCAGGGCGCAATGAGCAGTTCTTC
TRBJ2-3	TRBV30	.	.	CAWSVRDTDTQYF	TGTGCCTGGAGTGTACGGGACACAGATACGCAGTATTTT
TRBJ1-2	TRBV5-6	.	.	CASSTGFGYTF	TGTGCCAGCAGCACAGGGTTCGGCTACACCTTC
TRBJ2-4	TRBV30	.	.	CAWSETRLAKNIQYF	TGTGCCTGGAGTGAAACCCGGCTAGCCAAAAACATTCAGTACTTC
TRBJ1-2	TRBV19	.	.	CASSMASSYGYTF	TGTGCCAGTAGTATGGCGTCCAGCTATGGCTACACCTTC
TRBJ2-7	TRBV7-9	TRBD1	.	CASSQEGQTQYEQYF	TGTGCCAGCAGCCAAGAGGGACAGACACAGTACGAGCAGTACTTC
TRBJ1-2	TRBV5-6	.	.	CASSSDLGNYGYTF	TGTGCCAGCAGCTCGGACTTGGGGAACTATGGCTACACCTTC
TRBJ2-7	TRBV7-9	.	.	CASSLEGQPYEQYF	TGTGCCAGCAGCTTAGAAGGACAGCCGTACGAGCAGTACTTC
TRBJ2-1	TRBV19	TRBD2	.	CASSIVAGGRGEQFF	TGTGCCAGTAGTATAGTAGCGGGGGGAAGGGGTGAGCAGTTCTTC
TRBJ1-6	TRBV11-2	.	.	CASSLDAGLFNSPLHF	TGTGCCAGCAGCTTAGATGCGGGACTGTTTAATTCACCCCTCCACTTT
TRBJ2-5	TRBV19	.	.	CASSIRLQETQYF	TGTGCCAGTAGTATTCGCCTTCAAGAGACCCAGTACTTC
TRBJ1-5	TRBV4-2	.	.	CASSQDWGGSQPQHF	TGTGCCAGCAGCCAAGATTGGGGGGGCTCTCAGCCCCAGCATTTT
TRBJ2-5	TRBV5-8	.	once	CASSLGNRGGTQYF	TGTGCCAGCAGCTTGGGTAACCGCGGTGGGACCCAGTACTTC
TRBJ2-2	TRBV5-5	TRBD1	.	CASSLRQGTGELFF	TGTGCCAGCAGCTTGAGACAGGGGACCGGGGAGCTGTTTTTT
TRBJ1-4	TRBV5-1	.	.	CASSLDGATNEKLFF	TGCGCCAGCAGCTTGGACGGAGCAACTAATGAAAAACTGTTTTTT
TRBJ2-5	TRBV11-2	TRBD2	.	CASSLSSGGAGETQYF	TGTGCCAGCAGCTTATCCAGCGGGGGGGCTGGAGAGACCCAGTACTTC
TRBJ2-7	TRBV5-1	.	.	CATRRGRDNEQYF	TGCGCCACCAGACGGGGCCGGGATAACGAGCAGTACTTC
TRBJ2-1	TRBV6-4	.	.	CASSETGWKYNEQFF	TGTGCCAGCAGTGAGACTGGGTGGAAATACAATGAGCAGTTCTTC
TRBJ2-6	TRBV4-2	.	.	CASSQVIWDSSEAGANVLTF	TGTGCCAGCAGCCAAGTAATCTGGGACTCCAGCGAGGCGGGGGCCAACGTCCTGACTTTC
TRBJ2-7	TRBV7-9	.	.	CASSLNGGWEQYF	TGTGCCAGCAGCTTAAACGGGGGTTGGGAGCAGTACTTC
TRBJ1-2	TRBV2	.	.	CASRNSNYGYTF	TGTGCCAGCAGGAACAGTAACTATGGCTACACCTTC
TRBJ1-4	TRBV4-1	.	.	CASSFRQENGEKLFF	TGCGCCAGCAGCTTTCGACAGGAGAATGGTGAAAAACTGTTTTTT
TRBJ2-3	TRBV2	.	.	CASSEALTPARTDTQYF	TGTGCCAGCAGTGAAGCGCTTACTCCAGCCCGCACAGATACGCAGTATTTT
TRBJ2-1	TRBV10-3	.	.	CAIRGGQSAHEQFF	TGTGCCATAAGGGGGGGACAGTCGGCCCATGAGCAGTTCTTC
TRBJ2-7	TRBV6-1	.	.	CASTKSDLGAYEQYF	TGTGCCAGCACCAAAAGTGACTTAGGGGCCTACGAGCAGTACTTC
TRBJ2-3	TRBV2	.	.	CASSAEVRDTQYF	TGTGCCAGCAGTGCGGAAGTGCGAGATACGCAGTATTTT
TRBJ1-4	TRBV5-4	.	.	CASSLQAGNEKLFF	TGTGCCAGCAGCTTGCAGGCCGGGAATGAAAAACTGTTTTTT
TRBJ2-7	TRBV21-1	.	.	CASSKELGLEQYF	TGTGCCAGCAGCAAAGAGCTGGGGCTCGAGCAGTACTTC
TRBJ2-1	TRBV6-5	.	.	CASTDTGTSNEQFF	TGTGCCAGCACCGATACCGGGACTTCTAATGAGCAGTTCTTC
TRBJ2-4	TRBV11-2	.	.	CASSLGGVGIQYF	TGTGCCAGCAGCTTAGGGGGGGTTGGCATTCAGTACTTC
TRBJ2-3	TRBV11-2	TRBD2	few	CASSFQRGGADTQYF	TGTGCCAGCAGCTTTCAACGGGGGGGAGCAGATACGCAGTATTTT
TRBJ1-2	TRBV5-1	.	.	CASSLSGDAGYTF	TGCGCCAGCAGCTTGAGTGGAGATGCTGGCTACACCTTC
TRBJ1-1	TRBV5-1	.	.	CASSRQERRSEAFF	TGCGCCAGCAGCCGACAAGAAAGACGCAGTGAAGCTTTCTTT
TRBJ1-1	TRBV18	.	.	CASSLDRGGARTEAFF	TGTGCCAGCTCACTCGACCGTGGGGGGGCGCGGACTGAAGCTTTCTTT
TRBJ2-7	TRBV19	.	.	CASSMVGYEQYF	TGTGCCAGTAGTATGGTGGGCTACGAGCAGTACTTC
TRBJ2-5	TRBV7-2	TRBD1	.	CASSRTGQAQYF	TGTGCCAGCAGCCGGACAGGGCAGGCCCAGTACTTC
TRBJ2-7	TRBV7-9	TRBD1	.	CASSLGQGEGEQYF	TGTGCCAGCAGCCTGGGACAGGGGGAGGGCGAGCAGTACTTC
TRBJ2-5	TRBV6-1	TRBD1	.	CASSFGTGGEKTQYF	TGTGCCAGCAGTTTCGGGACAGGGGGCGAAAAGACCCAGTACTTC
TRBJ2-4	TRBV2	TRBD2	.	CASSVQGLAGVGAKNIQYF	TGTGCCAGCAGTGTTCAGGGACTAGCGGGGGTCGGGGCCAAAAACATTCAGTACTTC
TRBJ2-5	TRBV18	.	.	CASSPPSQETQYF	TGTGCCAGCTCCCCGCCGAGCCAAGAGACCCAGTACTTC
TRBJ2-2	TRBV6-5	.	.	CASSPRTDTGELFF	TGTGCCAGCAGCCCAAGGACTGACACCGGGGAGCTGTTTTTT
TRBJ2-3	TRBV9	TRBD1	once	CASSVGRGSTDTQYF	TGTGCCAGCAGCGTAGGCAGGGGGAGCACAGATACGCAGTATTTT
TRBJ2-5	TRBV30	TRBD2	.	CAWSATGGRETQYF	TGTGCCTGGAGTGCGACGGGGGGTCGGGAGACCCAGTACTTC
TRBJ1-3	TRBV10-3	TRBD1	.	CATGQGNAGNTIYF	TGTGCCACCGGACAGGGAAACGCTGGAAACACCATATATTTT